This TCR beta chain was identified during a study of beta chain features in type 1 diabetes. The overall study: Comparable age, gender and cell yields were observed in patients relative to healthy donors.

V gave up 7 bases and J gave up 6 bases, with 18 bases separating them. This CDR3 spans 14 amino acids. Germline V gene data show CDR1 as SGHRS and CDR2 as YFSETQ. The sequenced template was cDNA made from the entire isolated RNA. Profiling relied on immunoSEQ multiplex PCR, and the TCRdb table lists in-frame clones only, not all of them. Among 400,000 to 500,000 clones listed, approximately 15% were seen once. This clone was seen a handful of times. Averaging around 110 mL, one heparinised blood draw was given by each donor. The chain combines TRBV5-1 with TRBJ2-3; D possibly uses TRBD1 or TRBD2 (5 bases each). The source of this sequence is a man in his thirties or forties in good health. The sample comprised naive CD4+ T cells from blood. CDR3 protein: CASAYQGPGDTQYF. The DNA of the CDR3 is TGCGCCAGCGCCTATCAGGGCCCGGGGGATACGCAGTATTTT.